The rows below give T cell receptor beta chains drawn from one sample of a study of T cell repertoires in cytomegalovirus infection. In TCRdb, the reads were re-called with MiXCR into one record per CDR3 protein. The data show approximately 320,000 distinct CDR3 sequences, with 9.5% seen just once and over 3.5% held by the top ten. The sequencing input was PBMCs. These receptors were obtained from a human donor in good health (CMV status not recorded). Some clones in this sample may be carry-over from other donors' samples. Each CDR3 is given with its conserved first and last residue. Fields, in order: clone size, D gene, J gene, V gene, CDR3 DNA, CDR3 protein. D genes are given only for firm matches. Not all rows give a size; the values are once, few, many and, for expanded clones, a class.

many	TRBD1	TRBJ2-5	TRBV11-2	TGTGCCAGCAGCCCGGGACAGGGGAGGGAGACCCAGTACTTC	CASSPGQGRETQYF
many	.	TRBJ2-6	TRBV7-6	TGTGCCAGCAGCTTAAAGCGGGGAGGGGGCAACTCTGGGGCCAACGTCCTGACTTTC	CASSLKRGGGNSGANVLTF
many	TRBD2	TRBJ2-1	TRBV6-2/TRBV6-3	TGTGCCAGCACCGATAGCGGGGGTAATTACAATGAGCAGTTCTTC	CASTDSGGNYNEQFF
few	.	TRBJ1-1	TRBV7-6	TGTGCCAGCAGCCCTAGTCTACATATATCGAACACTGAAGCTTTCTTT	CASSPSLHISNTEAFF
few	.	TRBJ1-1	TRBV6-2/TRBV6-3	TGTGCCAGCAGTTACAGGGATGGCACTGAAGCTTTCTTT	CASSYRDGTEAFF
many	.	TRBJ1-2	TRBV7-4	TGTGCCAGCTCCCGGGGCGCTCGATTGGCTAACTATGGCTACACCTTC	CASSRGARLANYGYTF
.	TRBD1	TRBJ1-2	TRBV4-2	TGTGCCAGCAGCCGGGACAGGGGAGCCCAACTTGGTGGCTACACCTTC	CASSRDRGAQLGGYTF
few	.	TRBJ1-4	TRBV19	TGTGCCAGTAGTGTACGGACAGTCTATGAAACTAATGAAAAACTGTTTTTT	CASSVRTVYETNEKLFF
few	TRBD2	TRBJ2-1	TRBV6-2/TRBV6-3	TGTGCCAGCAGTTACTTGGGACTAGCGGGGCCCAACAATGAGCAGTTCTTC	CASSYLGLAGPNNEQFF
many	TRBD1	TRBJ2-6	TRBV7-8	TGTGCCAGCAGCGCAAGACAGGGGGCCCCCTCTGGGGCCAACGTCCTGACTTTC	CASSARQGAPSGANVLTF
few	.	TRBJ2-7	TRBV6-2/TRBV6-3	TGTGCCAGCTCACCCCGCTCCTACGAGCAGTACTTC	CASSPRSYEQYF
few	.	TRBJ1-1	TRBV19	TGTGCCAGTGCGGGACTCCCCCGGGACCACACTGAAGCTTTCTTT	CASAGLPRDHTEAFF
.	.	TRBJ2-5	TRBV2	TGTGCCAGCAGTGAAGCCAGGGGTGGGGGAGAGACCCAGTACTTC	CASSEARGGGETQYF
.	TRBD1	TRBJ2-1	TRBV7-9	TGTGCCAGCAGCCGTCCCGGGACAGGGCGAAGTGAGCAGTTCTTC	CASSRPGTGRSEQFF
many	TRBD2	TRBJ2-1	TRBV4-3	TGCGCCAGCAGCCAAGAAGAAGCGGGAGGGTGGAATGAGCAGTTCTTC	CASSQEEAGGWNEQFF
.	.	TRBJ1-1	TRBV28	TGTGCCAGCACCGAACACAGGGAAGGGACTGAAGCTTTCTTT	CASTEHREGTEAFF
.	TRBD2	TRBJ2-5	TRBV2	TGTGCCAGCAGTAACGAGCGGGACGCCATAGAGACCCAGTACTTC	CASSNERDAIETQYF
.	.	TRBJ1-2	TRBV20-1	TGCAGTGCTAGAGATTTGAGGGAGGGGCTGGGCTACACCTTC	CSARDLREGLGYTF
few	.	TRBJ1-1	TRBV19	TGTGCCAGTAGTATAGTAGGCGGCACTGAAGCTTTCTTT	CASSIVGGTEAFF
many	.	TRBJ1-1	TRBV20-1	TGCAGTGCTAGGGCCCACAGTGGGGCAAGGAACACTGAAGCTTTCTTT	CSARAHSGARNTEAFF
few	.	TRBJ2-7	TRBV5-1	TGCGCCAGCAGCGGATGGGCGACAGAGGACTACGAGCAGTACTTC	CASSGWATEDYEQYF
many	.	TRBJ1-5	TRBV12-3/TRBV12-4	TGTGCCAGCAGTTCGCTAGAGACAGGAGGCAGGCAGCCCCAGCATTTT	CASSSLETGGRQPQHF
many	.	TRBJ2-1	TRBV11-1	TGTGCCAGCAGCTTATTGGCGGGAAGCTCCTACAATGAGCAGTTCTTC	CASSLLAGSSYNEQFF
.	TRBD2	TRBJ2-7	TRBV5-5	TGTGCCAGCAGCTCTAGCGGGAGGGCCTTAGACGAGCAGTACTTC	CASSSSGRALDEQYF
few	.	TRBJ2-2	TRBV19	TGTGCCAGTAGCCGACGGATGAACACCGGGGAGCTGTTTTTT	CASSRRMNTGELFF
few	.	TRBJ2-1	TRBV2	TGTGCCAGCACCAGTTGGGAGAGTAGTGAGCAGTTCTTC	CASTSWESSEQFF
.	.	TRBJ2-5	TRBV12-3/TRBV12-4	TGTGCCAGCAGGCAAGAGGCGGGAAGCCAGTACTTC	CASRQEAGSQYF
many	.	TRBJ2-1	TRBV6-2/TRBV6-3	TGTGCCAGCAGGACAAGGAGGAGACCCAATGAGCAGTTCTTC	CASRTRRRPNEQFF
many	.	TRBJ2-3	TRBV28	TGTGCCAGCAGTTCGGGAGTTAACACAGATACGCAGTATTTT	CASSSGVNTDTQYF
many	.	TRBJ2-2	TRBV12-3/TRBV12-4	TGTGCCAGCAGCCTGGGAGACTTCAACTGGGGTCGTAAAACCCCCCCAGCGAACACCGGGGAGCTGTTTTTT	CASSLGDFNWGRKTPPANTGELFF
few	TRBD1	TRBJ2-3	TRBV7-9	TGTGCCCAGGGACAGGAGATTTCAGATACGCAGTATTTT	CAQGQEISDTQYF
many	.	TRBJ1-2	TRBV12-3/TRBV12-4	TGTGCCAGCAGTGACGGTCTGGGGTTGGGATTCGGCTACACCTTC	CASSDGLGLGFGYTF
few	.	TRBJ1-5	TRBV19	TGTGCCAGTAGTCGGGCAGAGAGTTATAGCAATCAGCCCCAGCATTTT	CASSRAESYSNQPQHF
few	.	TRBJ2-1	TRBV7-8	TGTGCCAGCAGCTTCGATTTAAGGGGGGACAATGAGCAGTTCTTC	CASSFDLRGDNEQFF
.	.	TRBJ1-6	TRBV14	TGTGCCAGCAGCCCGGACACAGGATTCGGCTCACCCCTCCACTTT	CASSPDTGFGSPLHF
many	.	TRBJ2-7	TRBV7-2	TGTGCCAGCAGCTCCGGGACTCTGTCCTACGAGCAGTACTTC	CASSSGTLSYEQYF
many	.	TRBJ2-5	TRBV15	TGTGCCACCAGCAGATTCCGGGGACAGCGTCTCCAGCGGGGACAAGAGACCCAGTACTTC	CATSRFRGQRLQRGQETQYF
many	TRBD2	TRBJ2-1	TRBV7-9	TGTGCCAGCAGCTTAGCGCAGGGACTAGCGTCGGCCAATGAGCAGTTCTTC	CASSLAQGLASANEQFF
many	.	TRBJ2-6	TRBV6-1	TGTGCCAGCACCCCGGAGGACAACTGGTCCCCTTACTCTGGGGCCAACGTCCTGACTTTC	CASTPEDNWSPYSGANVLTF
.	.	TRBJ2-7	TRBV28	TGTGCCATCCGGACTCCCCGATTAGGTTACGAGCAGTACTTC	CAIRTPRLGYEQYF
.	.	TRBJ1-1	TRBV19	TGTGCCAGTAGCATCCCATACGGAAACACTGAAGCTTTCTTT	CASSIPYGNTEAFF
many	.	TRBJ1-1	TRBV7-8	TGTGCCAGCAGTCCCGGGACATTGAACACTGAAGCTTTCTTT	CASSPGTLNTEAFF
few	.	TRBJ1-1	TRBV28	TGTGCCAGCAGCTCAAACTCCGGGAGGAACACTGAAGCTTTCTTT	CASSSNSGRNTEAFF
few	TRBD2	TRBJ2-5	TRBV7-3	TGTGCCAGCAGCTTAGGGGTAGCGGGGGTGCAAGAGACCCAGTACTTC	CASSLGVAGVQETQYF
many	.	TRBJ2-1	TRBV3-1	TGTGCCAGCGGCTGGGGGACCACGGGGTACAATGAGCAGTTCTTC	CASGWGTTGYNEQFF
.	TRBD1	TRBJ2-7	TRBV24-1	TGTGCCACCCCCGCCGGGACAGCTCATTACGAGCAGTACTTC	CATPAGTAHYEQYF
many	TRBD2	TRBJ2-1	TRBV7-2	TGTGCCAGCAGCTTAAGGCTAGCGGGCGGCGGTGAGCAGTTCTTC	CASSLRLAGGGEQFF
.	TRBD1	TRBJ2-7	TRBV20-1	TGCAGTGCCAGAAGGGACAGGGTGGACACCTACGAGCAGTACTTC	CSARRDRVDTYEQYF
few	TRBD2	TRBJ2-7	TRBV9	TGTGCCAGCAGCGCCGGGGGACTAGCGGGGATCAGGGAGCAGTACTTC	CASSAGGLAGIREQYF
many	.	TRBJ1-3	TRBV4-1	TGCGCCAGCAGCCAACCGTCGACAGCGACTGGAAACACCATATATTTT	CASSQPSTATGNTIYF
many	TRBD1	TRBJ2-7	TRBV10-2	TGCGCCAGCAGATCCGGGACAGCCTACGAGCAGTACTTC	CASRSGTAYEQYF
.	TRBD2	TRBJ2-1	TRBV29-1	TGCAGCGCCTCCAGCGGGGGGCGCTTTGAGCAGTTCTTC	CSASSGGRFEQFF
many	.	TRBJ1-1	TRBV7-2	TGTGCCAGCAGCTTCGGCGGGGAGGACACTGAAGCTTTCTTT	CASSFGGEDTEAFF
.	TRBD1	TRBJ2-1	TRBV12-3/TRBV12-4	TGTGCCAGCAGCACCGGGACAGGGGCGTATGATGAGCAGTTCTTC	CASSTGTGAYDEQFF
many	TRBD1	TRBJ1-2	TRBV7-2	TGTGCCAGCAGCTTGGGGGACAGGGTCGGCTATGGCTACACCTTC	CASSLGDRVGYGYTF
many	.	TRBJ1-3	TRBV7-2	TGTGCCAGCAGCTTAGCGGCGGGGACTGGAAACACCATATATTTT	CASSLAAGTGNTIYF